These T cell receptor beta chains were read from a single sample in a study of radiotherapy plus CTLA-4 blockade in lung cancer. The assay was immunoSEQ multiplex PCR, and TCRdb's table has in-frame clones only and misses some. Here the sample spans approximately 50,000 clones, approximately 86% being singletons. Sequencing was performed on peripheral blood, taken from a patient treated with radiotherapy plus ipilimumab. These receptors all come from a human donor with non-small cell lung cancer that progressed on radiotherapy plus ipilimumab. Some clones in this sample may be carry-over from other donors' samples. The CDR3 runs from the conserved cysteine through the conserved F or W. The order of the fields is clone size, V gene, D gene, J gene, CDR3 DNA, CDR3 protein. The D gene is left open where the match is weak. Clone size is shown for a subset of rows, as once, few, many or a class of expanded clone.

.,TRBV10-3,TRBD2,TRBJ2-3,TGTGCCATCAGTCATCCCGGGGGGACTAGCACAGATACGCAGTATTTT,CAISHPGGTSTDTQYF
few,TRBV27,TRBD2,TRBJ2-7,TGTGCCAGCAGTTTATCGAAGACTAGCGGGAACTACGAGCAGTACTTC,CASSLSKTSGNYEQYF
.,TRBV6-4,TRBD2,TRBJ2-2,TGTGCCAGCAGTGACTCCGGGACTAGCGGGACCGGGGAGCTGTTTTTT,CASSDSGTSGTGELFF
.,TRBV7-8,.,TRBJ1-2,TGTGCCAGCAGCTCAGGGACAAGTATTGGCTACACCTTC,CASSSGTSIGYTF
.,TRBV27,TRBD1,TRBJ2-7,TGTGCCAGCAGTTTTGGGACAGCCTACGAGCAGTACTTC,CASSFGTAYEQYF
.,TRBV5-6,.,TRBJ1-1,TGTGCCAGCAGCTTGGCCAACGCGGTGATGAACACTGAAGCTTTCTTT,CASSLANAVMNTEAFF
.,TRBV9,TRBD2,TRBJ2-3,TGTGCCAGCAGCGTAATGCGAGCGGGAGTAGGGGATACGCAGTATTTT,CASSVMRAGVGDTQYF
.,TRBV5-1,.,TRBJ2-1,TGCGCCAGCAGCTTGGTTGCGGTTGAGCAGTTCTTC,CASSLVAVEQFF
.,TRBV7-9,.,TRBJ1-2,TGTGCCAGCAGCTTAGCGGTAACACAGAACTATGGCTACACCTTC,CASSLAVTQNYGYTF
.,TRBV19,.,TRBJ2-1,TGTGCCAGCGGACACCCGGTGGATAATGAGCAGTTCTTC,CASGHPVDNEQFF
.,TRBV5-1,.,TRBJ2-2,TGCGCCAGCAGCTTGGGGGGGACTGCGAACACCGGGGAGCTGTTTTTT,CASSLGGTANTGELFF
.,TRBV18,TRBD1,TRBJ2-1,TGTGCCAGCTCACCAAGTGGACAGGTCGGTGAGCAGTTCTTC,CASSPSGQVGEQFF
.,TRBV30,TRBD2,TRBJ2-3,TGTGCCTGGGAACTAGCGGGGGGCACAGATACGCAGTATTTT,CAWELAGGTDTQYF
.,TRBV4-3,TRBD1,TRBJ1-1,TGCGCCAGCAGCCGATACAGGGGTTCTAACACTGAAGCTTTCTTT,CASSRYRGSNTEAFF
.,TRBV5-1,TRBD2,TRBJ2-2,TGCGCCAGCAGCAAAGCGGGGGCCGCGAACACCGGGGAGCTGTTTTTT,CASSKAGAANTGELFF
.,TRBV14,.,TRBJ1-2,TGTGCCAGCAGCCGCGGAGTGATTACTAACTATGGCTACACCTTC,CASSRGVITNYGYTF
.,TRBV2,TRBD1,TRBJ2-5,TGTGCCAGCAATCAGGGGGAAGAGACCCAGTACTTC,CASNQGEETQYF